Below are 30 T cell receptor beta chains sequenced from a single sample in a study of shared clonotypes between healthy human individuals. Profiling relied on immunoSEQ multiplex PCR, and the TCRdb table lists in-frame clones only, not all of them. The profile shows about 1 million clones, roughly 75% of them singletons. The specimen was memory CD4+ T cells sorted from blood. Subset in this sample: CD45RA-negative fraction. Receptor source: a man between 18 and 35 years old in good health.

The chain is built from TRBV7-9 and TRBJ2-3; tentative D call: TRBD2 (5 bases). This CDR3 has 15 residues. V lost 5 bases and J 6 bases, leaving 18 bases between the germline ends. CDR1 and CDR2 (germline): SEHNR, FQNEAQ (reference sequence). For the CDR3, the DNA is TGTGCCAGCAGCCCCGGCGGGTCTCAGGAGGATACGCAGTATTTT. Amino acid sequence: CASSPGGSQEDTQYF.

This clone occurred a few times. CDR3 residues: CASSLEQSGAYEQYF. CDR3 DNA: TGTGCCAGCAGCTTAGAGCAGTCAGGGGCCTACGAGCAGTACTTC. The chain combines TRBV11-3 with TRBJ2-7; D perhaps matches TRBD1 (6 bases). This CDR3 region has 15 residues. V lost 0 bases and J 2 bases, leaving 11 bases between the germline ends. Germline V lookup: CDR1 SGHNT, CDR2 YENEEA. The full variable domain, with the rest looked up from reference TRBV11-3 and TRBJ2-7, is EAGVVQSPRYKIIEKKQPVAFWCNPISGHNTLYWYLQNLGQGPELLIRYENEEAVDDSQLPKDRFSAERLKGVDSTLKIQPAELGDSAVYLCASSLEQSGAYEQYFGPGTRLTVT.

This clone was seen only a few times. The chain joins TRBV4-1 to TRBJ2-1, with TRBD2 matching 10 bases. The V gene's germline CDR1 is MGHRA and CDR2 YSYEKL. V was clipped by 0 bases and J by 2 bases; unmatched bases: 4. The CDR3 has 17 residues. The CDR3 sequence is CASSQEDSGGAYNEQFF. The CDR3 DNA reads TGCGCCAGCAGCCAAGAGGACAGCGGGGGGGCCTACAATGAGCAGTTCTTC.

V usage is TRBV7-6 and J usage is TRBJ2-6; D unresolved. The germline V gene encodes CDR1 SGHVS and CDR2 FNYEAQ. There are 16 residues in the CDR3. Trimming cost V 0 bases and J 4 bases, with 10 bases left between them. The CDR3 nucleotides are TGTGCCAGCAGCTTAGCCTCCCGGGCGGGGGCCAACGTCCTGACTTTC. Protein: CASSLASRAGANVLTF.

The V and J genes are TRBV2 and TRBJ2-7; D may be TRBD2 (5 bases). The CDR3 is 14 residues long. V was shortened by 4 bases and J by 0 bases, with 10 bases between the two germline ends. Germline CDR1 SNHLY, CDR2 FYNNEI. The CDR3 nucleotides are TGTGCCAGCAGTGCGGACTGGAGCTCCTACGAGCAGTACTTC. It yields the protein CASSADWSSYEQYF.

Points on this clone: Distinct nucleotide sequences in the sample also encode this CDR3. The chain carries TRBV18 and TRBJ2-7; 8 positions match TRBD2. V was pared by 3 bases and J by 3 bases, with 7 bases of the junction left unmatched. CDR1 and CDR2 from the germline V gene are KGHSH and LQKENI. CDR3 size: 15 residues. CDR3 sequence (DNA): TGTGCCAGCTCACCCGGAGCGGGGGAGCTCTACGAGCAGTACTTC. As protein: CASSPGAGELYEQYF.

This clone was counted only a few times. This sequence joins TRBV6-1 and TRBJ1-5; unclear D gene. This CDR3 spans 15 amino acids. V dropped 1 base and J dropped 7 bases, with 14 bases sitting between them. The germline CDR1 and CDR2 sequences are MNHNS and SASEGT. The CDR3 nucleotides read TGTGCCAGCAGTGAAGAACACGGGATAGGGCAGCCCCAGCATTTT. It codes for CASSEEHGIGQPQHF.

The chain couples TRBV10-3 to TRBJ2-4, with a tentative D call TRBD1 (6 bases). The CDR3 loop spans 17 amino acids. With 6 bases removed from V and 6 bases from J, the gap between germline ends came to 24 bases. Germline V gene sequence: CDR1 ENHRY, CDR2 SYGVKD. CDR3 in DNA: TGTGCCATCAGCCAACTGCCAACTAGTACACAGGGAAACATTCAGTACTTC. The encoded protein is CAISQLPTSTQGNIQYF.

V and J are TRBV27 and TRBJ2-7; 9 bases fit TRBD2. The germline V gene encodes CDR1 MNHEY and CDR2 SMNVEV (reference sequence). The CDR3 spans 14 residues. J lost 4 bases, V lost 5 bases, and 6 bases had no gene match. CDR3 loop: CASSIIAGAYEQYF. The CDR3 DNA reads as TGTGCCAGCAGTATCATAGCGGGAGCTTACGAGCAGTACTTC.

This clone was seen only a few times. The chain is built from TRBV4-1 and TRBJ1-4; D is undetermined. CDR3 length equals 15 residues. V was cut by 0 bases and J by 6 bases, with 11 bases left in between. Germline V gene data show CDR1 as MGHRA and CDR2 as YSYEKL. The DNA of the CDR3 is TGCGCCAGCAGCCAAGATCACGGGGTAGATGAAAAACTGTTTTTT. Translated: CASSQDHGVDEKLFF.

The chain has TRBV6-6 and TRBJ1-1, with TRBD1 as a possible D gene (5 bases). The germline CDR1 and CDR2 sequences are MNHNY and SVGAGI (reference sequence). V was shortened by 4 bases and J by 10 bases, with 16 bases between the two germline ends. This CDR3 region has 13 residues. This CDR3 reads CASSFQRGMPAFF. The CDR3 coding sequence is TGTGCCAGCAGTTTCCAAAGGGGTATGCCAGCTTTCTTT.

The rearrangement links TRBV19 to TRBJ1-6; a weak D match, TRBD1 (6 bases). In germline, CDR1 is LNHDA, CDR2 SQIVND (reference sequence). The CDR3 sequence is 16 residues long. V was trimmed by 1 base and J by 5 bases, leaving 12 bases between them. CDR3 in DNA: TGTGCCAGTAGTATAGTAGCGGACAGCCATAATTCACCCCTCCACTTT. Encoded protein: CASSIVADSHNSPLHF.

Many counts were recorded for this clone. The chain combines TRBV28 with TRBJ2-7; unclear D gene. From germline, CDR1 is MDHEN and CDR2 SYDVKM. This CDR3 comprises 12 residues. The V end was cut by 5 bases, the J end by 0 bases, with 5 bases between. CDR3 nucleotide sequence: TGTGCCAGCAGTCCCGACTCCTACGAGCAGTACTTC. Amino acids: CASSPDSYEQYF.

The rearrangement uses TRBV5-1 and TRBJ1-4; D uncertain. Germline V gives CDR1 SGHRS, CDR2 YFSETQ. Between the trimmed V and J ends, which lost 9 bases and 0 bases, there was a span of 15 bases. This CDR3 has 15 amino acids. The CDR3 here is CATKGTFATNEKLFF. The CDR3 DNA is TGCGCCACCAAGGGCACCTTTGCAACTAATGAAAAACTGTTTTTT.

About this clone: Other DNA sequences of this sample code for an identical CDR3. The gene calls are TRBV7-2 and TRBJ2-7, with TRBD2 as a possible D gene (6 bases). The CDR3 totals 14 residues. The germline V gene has CDR1 SGHTA and CDR2 FQGNSA. The ends were cut back, 0 bases at V and 1 base at J, with 7 bases in the middle. The CDR3 sequence is CASSLAGGSYEQYF. CDR3 in DNA: TGTGCCAGCAGCTTAGCCGGGGGATCCTACGAGCAGTACTTC.

This clone was detected only once. J is TRBJ2-3 and V is TRBV28; either TRBD1 or TRBD2 may supply D (5 bases each). CDR1 MDHEN and CDR2 SYDVKM come from the germline V gene. V was shortened by 5 bases and J by 1 base, with 10 bases between the two germline ends. This CDR3 comprises 14 residues. DNA of the CDR3: TGTGCCAGCAGTGAGGGGACCCGCACAGATACGCAGTATTTT. Translation gives CASSEGTRTDTQYF. Full variable domain (missing parts from reference TRBV28 and TRBJ2-3): DVKVTQSSRYLVKRTGEKVFLECVQDMDHENMFWYRQDPGLGLRLIYFSYDVKMKEKGDIPEGYSVSREKKERFSLILESASTNQTSMYLCASSEGTRTDTQYFGPGTRLTVL.

This clone has a single count. The chain couples TRBV10-1 to TRBJ2-7; no reliable D call. There are 13 residues in the CDR3. With 1 base removed from V and 5 bases from J, the gap between germline ends came to 9 bases. CDR1 is WNHNN and CDR2 is SYGVQD in the germline V gene (reference sequence). CDR3 loop: CASSELAGNEQYF. The CDR3 DNA follows: TGCGCCAGCAGTGAGTTGGCTGGGAACGAGCAGTACTTC.

The CDR3 DNA sequence: TGTGCCTGGAGCCCCCGGGACAGATCGAACACTGAAGCTTTCTTT. As protein: CAWSPRDRSNTEAFF. This chain joins TRBV30 and TRBJ1-1; the match to TRBD1 covers 7 bases. Trimming took 3 bases from V and 1 from J; bases not matched to a gene: 8. CDR3 size: 15 residues. Germline CDR1 reads GTSNPN; CDR2 reads SVGIG (reference sequence).

The chain recombines TRBV15 with TRBJ2-4; D uncertain. Germline CDR1 is LNHNV and CDR2 is YYDKDF (reference sequence). The CDR3 runs 15 residues. Trimming took 0 bases from V and 0 from J, leaving 6 bases between them. The CDR3 protein is CATSREVGAKNIQYF. CDR3 nucleotide sequence: TGTGCCACCAGCAGAGAGGTGGGAGCCAAAAACATTCAGTACTTC.

This clone was observed a few times. The V and J genes are TRBV5-5 and TRBJ2-7; 7 bases align to TRBD1. The trim removed 2 bases at V and 3 bases at J, leaving 8 bases unmatched. Germline V gene data show CDR1 as SGHKS and CDR2 as YYEKEE (reference sequence). This CDR3 spans 15 amino acids. The CDR3 loop is CASSFVAGGNYEQYF. The DNA of the CDR3 is TGTGCCAGCAGCTTTGTCGCAGGGGGAAACTACGAGCAGTACTTC.

Only a few counts were recorded for this clone. The chain joins TRBV30 to TRBJ2-7; TRBD2 matches at 8 bases. CDR3 length: 12 residues. J was trimmed by 3 bases and V by 4 bases; bases with no gene match: 2. CDR1 is GTSNPN, CDR2 SVGIG, per germline (reference sequence). This CDR3 reads CAWTSGHYEQYF. CDR3 nucleotides: TGTGCCTGGACTAGCGGGCACTACGAGCAGTACTTC.

The V call is TRBV7-8, the J call TRBJ2-7; possible D gene TRBD2, 6 bases. The CDR3 spans 13 residues. V dropped 5 bases and J dropped 0 bases, with 8 bases sitting between them. Germline V gene sequence: CDR1 SGHVS, CDR2 FQNEAQ. The CDR3 loop reads CASSAGGSYEQYF. In DNA, the CDR3 is TGTGCCAGCAGCGCCGGGGGCTCCTACGAGCAGTACTTC.

The chain links TRBV10-1 to TRBJ2-5, with 9 nucleotides matching TRBD2. Germline CDR1 is WNHNN and CDR2 is SYGVQD (reference sequence). The CDR3 spans 15 residues. J lost 5 bases, V lost 8 bases, and 12 bases had no gene match. CDR3: CASAPRIAGVETQYF. The CDR3 DNA sequence: TGCGCCAGCGCTCCCAGGATAGCGGGAGTTGAGACCCAGTACTTC.

The sample holds a few counts of this clone. The V and J genes are TRBV5-1 and TRBJ1-2; TRBD1 aligns across 7 bases. Germline CDR1 reads SGHRS; CDR2 reads YFSETQ. V lost 0 bases, J lost 8 bases, and 7 bases stayed unmatched. The length of the CDR3 is 14 residues. The CDR3 coding sequence is TGCGCCAGCAGCTTGGATATAGGGGGCAGAGGCTACACCTTC. Translating it yields CASSLDIGGRGYTF. Supplemented by reference TRBV5-1 and TRBJ1-2, the full variable domain reads KAGVTQTPRYLIKTRGQQVTLSCSPISGHRSVSWYQQTPGQGLQFLFEYFSETQRNKGNFPGRFSGRQFSNSRSEMNVSTLELGDSALYLCASSLDIGGRGYTFGSGTRLTVV.

The chain combines TRBV18 with TRBJ2-7, with 12 bases aligning to TRBD1. CDR3 length: 15 amino acids. Trimming removed 2 bases from V and 5 bases from J; junction bases left unmatched: 4. Germline V gives CDR1 KGHSH, CDR2 LQKENI. CDR3 coding DNA: TGTGCCAGCTCACCATTGGGACAGGGGGCCAACGAGCAGTACTTC. Translated: CASSPLGQGANEQYF.

This clone was seen a handful of times. The chain links TRBV5-1 to TRBJ2-2; possibly TRBD2 for D (5 bases). This CDR3 is 14 amino acids long. Trimming shortened V by 5 bases and J by 3 bases, and 11 bases separated the two germline ends. Germline-derived CDR1 and CDR2 are SGHRS and YFSETQ. Here the CDR3 DNA reads TGCGCCAGCAGTAAGGACGGGGACACCGGGGAGCTGTTTTTT. Amino acids: CASSKDGDTGELFF. Full variable domain (remainder filled in from reference TRBV5-1 and TRBJ2-2): KAGVTQTPRYLIKTRGQQVTLSCSPISGHRSVSWYQQTPGQGLQFLFEYFSETQRNKGNFPGRFSGRQFSNSRSEMNVSTLELGDSALYLCASSKDGDTGELFFGEGSRLTVL.

The genes are TRBV5-1 and TRBJ1-2; tentative D call: TRBD1 (5 bases). CDR3 length equals 15 residues. The V gene's germline CDR1 is SGHRS and CDR2 YFSETQ. The V end lost 0 bases, the J end lost 8 bases, and 17 bases lay between the germline ends. CDR3 loop: CASSLDPGIVEGYTF. Here the CDR3 DNA reads TGCGCCAGCAGCTTGGATCCAGGGATTGTTGAGGGCTACACCTTC.

This clone was picked up a small number of times. The chain couples TRBV5-4 to TRBJ1-1, with 8 bases aligning to TRBD1. The CDR3 runs 14 residues. After removal of 4 bases from V and 4 bases from J, the junction contained 6 bases not matched to a gene. Germline assignment: CDR1 SGHNT and CDR2 YYREEE (reference sequence). The CDR3 DNA reads as TGTGCCAGCAGCCCAGGACAGGGCACCACTGAAGCTTTCTTT. Its translation is CASSPGQGTTEAFF. The full variable domain, in which reference TRBV5-4 and TRBJ1-1 provide the parts outside the CDR3, is ETGVTQSPTHLIKTRGQQVTLRCSSQSGHNTVSWYQQALGQGPQFIFQYYREEENGRGNFPPRFSGLQFPNYSSELNVNALELDDSALYLCASSPGQGTTEAFFGQGTRLTVV.

The chain links TRBV5-1 to TRBJ1-2; weak D call: TRBD1 (6 bases). The V gene's germline CDR1 is SGHRS and CDR2 YFSETQ. The V gene lost 4 bases and the J gene lost 8 bases, with 15 bases spanning the gap. The CDR3 has 13 amino acids. CDR3 nucleotides: TGCGCCAGCAGCCAAGACAGGAGCAGCGGCTACACCTTC. It encodes CASSQDRSSGYTF.

The chain is built from TRBV28 and TRBJ2-5; D unresolved. Trimming took 2 bases from V and 3 from J, leaving 13 bases between them. CDR3 size: 15 residues. Germline loops: CDR1 MDHEN, CDR2 SYDVKM. CDR3 sequence reads: CASSLTTVRKETQYF. The DNA of the CDR3 is TGTGCCAGCAGTTTAACTACAGTTCGAAAAGAGACCCAGTACTTC.